Below are 13 T cell receptor beta chains sequenced from a single sample in a study of blood T cells in healthy people across ages. A J-beta primer mix and a sample-barcoded 5' primer were used in a second PCR of about 7 to 12 cycles. TCRdb recomputed calls from the 5' RACE reads with MiXCR, one row per CDR3 protein. Among over 950,000 distinct CDR3 sequences, around two fifths were seen once, and the ten largest hold approximately 14%. What was sequenced was blood. These receptors were taken from a man aged 18 to 29 in good health.

The rearrangement joins TRBV7-8 to TRBJ2-7; TRBD1 agrees at 8 bases. The CDR3 totals 14 residues. Germline trimming cut 5 bases from V and 1 base from J; bases unmatched to any gene: 4. Germline CDR1 SGHVS, CDR2 FQNEAQ. CDR3 sequence reads: CASSKGQGSYEQYF. The CDR3 nucleotides read TGTGCCAGCAGCAAAGGACAGGGTTCCTACGAGCAGTACTTC.

This rearrangement joins TRBV15 to TRBJ1-4; D is uncertain. Germline values: CDR1 LNHNV, CDR2 YYDKDF (reference sequence). The CDR3 has 12 residues. V dropped 0 bases and J dropped 8 bases, with 4 bases sitting between them. The CDR3 region is CATSRDQEKLFF. The CDR3 coding sequence is TGTGCCACCAGCAGAGATCAAGAAAAACTGTTTTTT.

This chain joins TRBV20-1 and TRBJ1-3; TRBD1 matches at 10 bases. V was clipped by 4 bases and J by 0 bases; unmatched bases: 6. The CDR3 totals 16 residues. From germline, CDR1 is DFQATT and CDR2 SNEGSKA (reference sequence). Here the CDR3 DNA reads TGCAGTGCTACCCCGGGACAGGGGTTCTCTGGAAACACCATATATTTT. Residues: CSATPGQGFSGNTIYF.

Worth noting for this clonotype: A much larger clone lies a single base off, so this may be a read error. The chain joins TRBV29-1 to TRBJ2-1, with D unclear. Germline CDR1 reads SQVTM; CDR2 reads ANQGSEA. V dropped 7 bases and J dropped 10 bases, with 14 bases sitting between them. The CDR3 extends over 11 amino acids. The CDR3, as DNA: TGCAGCGCTGGCTCCGATTTAGAGCAGTTCTTC. This codes for CSAGSDLEQFF.

This clonotype was seen a handful of times. This chain joins TRBV27 and TRBJ2-1; D might be TRBD1 (6 bases). This CDR3 has 14 amino acids. Looked up from germline, CDR1 is MNHEY and CDR2 is SMNVEV (reference sequence). V dropped 7 bases and J dropped 3 bases, with 13 bases sitting between them. For the CDR3, the DNA is TGTGCCAGCACCCGAGGACAGAGCTACAATGAGCAGTTCTTC. It translates to CASTRGQSYNEQFF.

In this sample, this clonotype turned up a few times. The CDR3 coding sequence is TGTGCCAGCAGTCTCGACGGACCGTTGGGCTACACCTTC. Translation gives CASSLDGPLGYTF. This chain links TRBV12-3 or TRBV12-4 with TRBJ1-2, with D unresolved. The CDR3 totals 13 residues. The V gene lost 5 bases and the J gene lost 8 bases, with 15 bases spanning the gap.

The V and J genes are TRBV5-1 and TRBJ2-7, with 10 nucleotides matching TRBD1. Trimming cost V 8 bases and J 1 base; bases outside gene matches: 6. Per germline, CDR1 SGHRS and CDR2 YFSETQ. The CDR3 consists of 14 residues. This chain's CDR3 is CASPGQGESYEQYV. The CDR3 DNA is TGCGCCAGTCCAGGACAGGGGGAATCCTACGAGCAGTACGTC.

This clonotype was recorded a few times. This chain joins TRBV10-3 and TRBJ1-1, with D maybe TRBD1 (6 bases). Per germline, CDR1 ENHRY and CDR2 SYGVKD. Trimming took off 5 bases at V and 0 bases at J, with 16 bases between the two ends. This CDR3 contains 16 residues. The CDR3 DNA reads TGTGCCATCAGTAGGCGTGGGGGCGACATGAACACTGAAGCTTTCTTT. Residues: CAISRRGGDMNTEAFF.

The J gene is TRBJ2-3, the V gene TRBV11-2, with 7 positions matching TRBD1. Germline CDR1 reads SGHAT; CDR2 reads FQNNGV. This CDR3 contains 15 residues. The V gene end was trimmed by 2 bases and the J gene end by 3 bases; junction bases not matched to a gene: 5. CDR3 loop: CASSLRDSLTDTQYF. CDR3 DNA: TGTGCCAGCAGCTTACGGGACAGCTTAACAGATACGCAGTATTTT.

V usage is TRBV7-2 and J usage is TRBJ2-4; D might be TRBD2 (9 bases). The J call may be incorrect, as the DNA end agrees better with TRBJ2-7. The CDR3 is made up of 16 amino acids. The germline CDR1 and CDR2 sequences are SGHTA and FQGNSA. The CDR3 loop is CASSGQGQRGDYEQYF. The CDR3 DNA reads TGTGCCAGCAGCGGACAGGGCCAGCGGGGGGACTACGAGCAGTACTTC.

This clonotype was recorded many times. The chain joins TRBV7-2 to TRBJ2-3; a possible D gene is TRBD2 (5 bases). Trimming left V 5 bases short and J 2 bases short, with 11 bases between. The CDR3 is 14 amino acids. CDR1 is SGHTA and CDR2 is FQGNSA in the germline V gene. CDR3 sequence reads: CASSPGLDTDTQYF. The CDR3 bases are TGTGCCAGCAGCCCCGGACTTGACACAGATACGCAGTATTTT.

This clonotype has only a few counts. The chain links TRBV20-1 to TRBJ1-5; the D is unclear. The germline V gene encodes CDR1 DFQATT and CDR2 SNEGSKA (reference sequence). The CDR3 is made up of 15 amino acids. V gave up 0 bases and J gave up 4 bases, with 13 bases separating them. The CDR3 spells CSARDRGPSNQPQHF. The CDR3 DNA reads TGCAGTGCTAGAGATCGCGGACCGTCTAATCAGCCCCAGCATTTT.

The sample holds a few counts of this clonotype. This chain links TRBV12-3 or TRBV12-4 with TRBJ1-5, with D possibly being TRBD1 (5 bases). Trimming pared 2 bases from V and 4 bases from J, leaving 12 bases between. This CDR3 comprises 15 residues. In DNA, the CDR3 is TGTGCCAGCAGTTTATCCCCCGCAGGGAATCAGCCCCAGCATTTT. It codes for CASSLSPAGNQPQHF.